The rows below give T cell receptor beta chains drawn from one sample of a study of yellow fever vaccine responses in identical twins. One entry per CDR3 protein results from TCRdb running MiXCR on the RT-PCR reads. The data show around 20,000 distinct CDR3 sequences, around two thirds seen once. The material was T cells from blood (PBMCs), unsorted or a sorted subset (not recorded which), obtained before or after yellow fever vaccination (not recorded which). All receptors derive from a woman aged 18-35 years who received the yellow fever vaccine. CDR3s include the opening cysteine and the closing phenylalanine or tryptophan. The order of the fields is V gene, D gene, J gene, clone size, CDR3 protein, CDR3 DNA. The D gene is left open where the match is weak. Clone size, where shown, is once, few, many, or a class for clones that have expanded.

V: TRBV28; D: NA; J: TRBJ2-5; size: few; CDR3: CASSSRPRDTQYF; DNA: TGTGCCAGCAGTTCCCGACCTCGAGATACCCAGTACTTC
V: TRBV3-1; D: TRBD2; J: TRBJ2-1; size: NA; CDR3: CASRRREAPVPEQFF; DNA: TGTGCCAGCAGGAGGCGGGAGGCTCCGGTTCCAGAACAGTTCTTC
V: TRBV28; D: NA; J: TRBJ2-7; size: NA; CDR3: CASSPAPYEQYF; DNA: TGTGCCAGCAGCCCCGCCCCGTACGAGCAGTACTTC
V: TRBV7-6; D: TRBD2; J: TRBJ2-2; size: NA; CDR3: CASSLSGRYTGELFF; DNA: TGTGCCAGCAGCTTGAGCGGGAGATACACCGGGGAGCTGTTTTTT
V: TRBV7-9; D: NA; J: TRBJ2-4; size: NA; CDR3: CASSPQTAQNIQYF; DNA: TGTGCCAGCAGCCCACAGACCGCTCAAAACATTCAGTACTTC
V: TRBV7-8; D: NA; J: TRBJ2-5; size: few; CDR3: CASSLVAGFQETQYF; DNA: TGTGCCAGCAGCTTAGTGGCCGGATTCCAAGAGACCCAGTACTTC
V: TRBV28; D: TRBD2; J: TRBJ2-1; size: NA; CDR3: CASSLPPSGAVRKQFF; DNA: TGTGCCAGCAGTTTACCCCCCAGCGGGGCCGTTAGGAAGCAGTTCTTC
V: TRBV13; D: NA; J: TRBJ2-3; size: once; CDR3: CASRAPHRALIFTDTQYF; DNA: TGTGCCAGCAGAGCTCCGCACAGGGCCCTCATCTTCACAGATACGCAGTATTTT
V: TRBV10-3; D: NA; J: TRBJ2-5; size: NA; CDR3: CAIRGTAETQYF; DNA: TGTGCCATCAGGGGGACGGCAGAGACCCAGTACTTC
V: TRBV18; D: TRBD1; J: TRBJ1-1; size: once; CDR3: CASSPGQNEAFF; DNA: TGTGCCAGCTCACCGGGACAGAATGAAGCTTTCTTT
V: TRBV2; D: NA; J: TRBJ2-3; size: few; CDR3: CASSEALAHTQYF; DNA: TGTGCCAGCAGTGAAGCGCTAGCACATACGCAGTATTTT
V: TRBV29-1; D: TRBD2; J: TRBJ2-1; size: NA; CDR3: CSVGVLAGERSSYNEQFF; DNA: TGCAGCGTTGGGGTACTAGCGGGAGAGAGAAGCTCCTACAATGAGCAGTTCTTC
V: TRBV11-3; D: NA; J: TRBJ1-2; size: NA; CDR3: CASSHRQQLQANYGYTF; DNA: TGTGCCAGCAGCCATCGACAGCAACTTCAAGCTAACTATGGCTACACCTTC
V: TRBV6-1; D: NA; J: TRBJ2-1; size: NA; CDR3: CASSEVWEQFF; DNA: TGTGCCAGCAGTGAAGTGTGGGAGCAGTTCTTC
V: TRBV11-1; D: TRBD2; J: TRBJ2-1; size: NA; CDR3: CASSSSGGGSYNEQFF; DNA: TGTGCCAGCAGTTCTAGCGGGGGCGGCTCCTACAATGAGCAGTTCTTC
V: TRBV18; D: NA; J: TRBJ2-5; size: NA; CDR3: CASSPASLAVRETQYF; DNA: TGTGCCAGCTCACCAGCGAGCTTAGCAGTTCGAGAGACCCAGTACTTC
V: TRBV11-2; D: NA; J: TRBJ2-3; size: NA; CDR3: CASSSSRVGTDTQYF; DNA: TGTGCCAGCAGCTCATCCCGAGTGGGCACAGATACGCAGTATTTT
V: TRBV12-3/TRBV12-4; D: NA; J: TRBJ2-3; size: NA; CDR3: CASSGPGTDTQYF; DNA: TGTGCCAGCAGCGGACCGGGCACAGATACGCAGTATTTT
V: TRBV23-1; D: TRBD2; J: TRBJ2-1; size: NA; CDR3: CASSQRGGTTYNEQFF; DNA: TGCGCCAGCAGTCAACGCGGGGGTACCACCTACAATGAGCAGTTCTTC
V: TRBV11-1; D: TRBD1; J: TRBJ1-4; size: NA; CDR3: CASSLGGRGISTNEKLFF; DNA: TGTGCCAGCAGCTTGGGTGGCAGGGGGATATCAACTAATGAAAAACTGTTTTTT
V: TRBV11-2; D: TRBD1; J: TRBJ1-2; size: NA; CDR3: CASSLSTGQGFYGYTF; DNA: TGTGCCAGCAGCTTATCCACGGGACAGGGGTTTTATGGCTACACCTTC
V: TRBV11-3; D: NA; J: TRBJ2-1; size: NA; CDR3: CASSPKLGGGAYNEQFF; DNA: TGTGCCAGCAGCCCGAAGTTAGGGGGAGGCGCTTACAATGAGCAGTTCTTC
V: TRBV19; D: NA; J: TRBJ2-3; size: NA; CDR3: CASSGRDTQYF; DNA: TGTGCCAGTAGCGGTAGAGATACGCAGTATTTT
V: TRBV28; D: NA; J: TRBJ1-6; size: NA; CDR3: CASSPSRGASNSPLHF; DNA: TGTGCCAGCAGCCCCTCGCGGGGGGCCAGTAATTCACCCCTCCACTTT
V: TRBV12-3/TRBV12-4; D: TRBD2; J: TRBJ2-7; size: NA; CDR3: CASSSPDLGLAEREQYF; DNA: TGTGCCAGCAGTAGCCCAGATTTGGGACTAGCGGAACGCGAGCAGTACTTC
V: TRBV11-2; D: NA; J: TRBJ1-1; size: NA; CDR3: CASSLDRANTEAFF; DNA: TGTGCCAGCAGCTTAGACAGGGCGAACACTGAAGCTTTCTTT
V: TRBV5-6; D: NA; J: TRBJ2-2; size: NA; CDR3: CASSLLAVYTGELFF; DNA: TGTGCCAGCAGCTTGTTAGCGGTGTACACCGGGGAGCTGTTTTTT
V: TRBV7-3; D: TRBD2; J: TRBJ2-7; size: NA; CDR3: CASSLNGRDEQYF; DNA: TGTGCCAGCAGCTTAAACGGGAGGGACGAGCAGTACTTC
V: TRBV5-1; D: TRBD1; J: TRBJ2-4; size: NA; CDR3: CASSLGDRLNIQYF; DNA: TGCGCCAGCAGCTTGGGGGACAGGTTAAACATTCAGTACTTC
V: TRBV28; D: TRBD1; J: TRBJ2-5; size: few; CDR3: CASSLEQGVETQYF; DNA: TGTGCCAGCAGTTTGGAACAGGGGGTAGAGACCCAGTACTTC
V: TRBV29-1; D: NA; J: TRBJ2-7; size: NA; CDR3: CSAQTDSYEQYF; DNA: TGCAGCGCCCAAACAGACTCCTACGAGCAGTACTTC
V: TRBV28; D: TRBD1; J: TRBJ2-2; size: once; CDR3: CASSPGTGRAGELFF; DNA: TGTGCCAGCAGTCCCGGGACAGGGCGCGCCGGGGAGCTGTTTTTT
V: TRBV18; D: TRBD1; J: TRBJ1-4; size: NA; CDR3: CASSTGLEEKLFF; DNA: TGTGCCAGCTCGACAGGGCTTGAGGAAAAACTGTTTTTT
V: TRBV24-1; D: NA; J: TRBJ2-3; size: once; CDR3: CATSDLLQSGDTQYF; DNA: TGTGCCACCAGTGATTTGCTGCAGTCCGGGGATACGCAGTATTTT
V: TRBV6-2/TRBV6-3; D: NA; J: TRBJ2-2; size: NA; CDR3: CASSYGGVNTGELFF; DNA: TGTGCCAGCAGTTATGGTGGGGTGAACACCGGGGAGCTGTTTTTT
V: TRBV11-1; D: NA; J: TRBJ2-5; size: NA; CDR3: CASSLVVGGETQYF; DNA: TGTGCCAGCAGCTTAGTAGTGGGCGGAGAGACCCAGTACTTC
V: TRBV20-1; D: TRBD1; J: TRBJ2-1; size: NA; CDR3: CSAPGQGSNEQFF; DNA: TGCAGTGCCCCGGGACAGGGGTCCAATGAGCAGTTCTTC
V: TRBV6-1; D: NA; J: TRBJ1-2; size: once; CDR3: CASTPETVLYGYTF; DNA: TGTGCCAGCACCCCGGAAACCGTGCTCTATGGCTACACCTTC
V: TRBV10-1; D: TRBD2; J: TRBJ2-5; size: NA; CDR3: CASSEVGLAGGETQYF; DNA: TGCGCCAGCAGTGAAGTCGGACTAGCGGGAGGGGAGACCCAGTACTTC
V: TRBV2; D: NA; J: TRBJ1-2; size: NA; CDR3: CASSAADLFYGYTF; DNA: TGTGCCAGCAGTGCGGCAGATCTCTTCTATGGCTACACCTTC
V: TRBV20-1; D: NA; J: TRBJ2-3; size: NA; CDR3: CSARGGSTSTDTQYF; DNA: TGCAGTGCTAGAGGGGGTTCCACTAGCACAGATACGCAGTATTTT
V: TRBV12-3/TRBV12-4; D: NA; J: TRBJ1-5; size: NA; CDR3: CASARARNQPQHF; DNA: TGTGCCAGCGCCCGGGCGCGTAATCAGCCCCAGCATTTT
V: TRBV12-3/TRBV12-4; D: TRBD1; J: TRBJ2-7; size: NA; CDR3: CASSLTPSSTGQTKQYF; DNA: TGTGCCAGCAGTTTAACTCCTTCATCGACAGGGCAAACCAAGCAGTACTTC
V: TRBV5-5; D: TRBD2; J: TRBJ2-7; size: few; CDR3: CASSLAGLAVLEQYF; DNA: TGTGCCAGCAGCTTGGCGGGACTAGCGGTTCTCGAGCAGTACTTC
V: TRBV7-9; D: NA; J: TRBJ1-4; size: NA; CDR3: CASSLGTNEKLFF; DNA: TGTGCCAGCAGCTTAGGAACTAATGAAAAACTGTTTTTT